The 30 T cell receptor beta chains below all came from one sample that was sequenced in a study of blood T cells in healthy people across ages. Through a sample-barcoded 5' primer and a J-beta primer mix, a second PCR was run for roughly 6 to 12 cycles. TCRdb called the 5' RACE reads again in MiXCR, with one record for every CDR3 protein. The sample lists about 1,800,000 distinct CDR3 sequences; 28% were seen once. The sample comprised blood. These receptors came from a woman younger than 45 in good health.

The J gene is TRBJ2-7, the V gene TRBV21-1; the listed D gene, TRBD1, was not tested against the DNA. TRBV21-1 is assigned pseudogene status. CDR3 length equals 14 residues. The CDR3 bases are TGTGCCAGCACACGGACAGGGGATGCGGACGAGCAGTACTTC. As protein: CASTRTGDADEQYF.

This clonotype was observed a handful of times. At one end, the junction sequence differs from germline, possibly due to a read error. The J gene is TRBJ2-6, the V gene TRBV14; 7 bases match TRBD1. The V gene's germline CDR1 is SGHDN and CDR2 FVKESK. The CDR3 runs to 17 residues. The CDR3 sequence: CVSSRWDSNSGANVLTF. The CDR3 nucleotides read TGTGTCAGCAGCCGATGGGACAGCAACTCTGGGGCCAACGTCCTGACTTTC.

The table lists this clonotype with a few counts. V and J are TRBV20-1 and TRBJ2-1, with 16 positions matching TRBD2. V lost 2 bases, J lost 9 bases, and 7 bases stayed unmatched. The germline gives CDR1 DFQATT, CDR2 SNEGSKA (reference sequence). The CDR3 totals 16 residues. CDR3 sequence reads: CSARPSGTSGRGEQFF. The CDR3 bases are TGCAGTGCTAGACCTTCCGGGACTAGCGGGAGGGGTGAGCAGTTCTTC.

This clonotype was detected ten times or more. The chain uses TRBV20-1 and TRBJ2-7; TRBD1 matches at 11 bases. CDR3 length equals 14 residues. Trimming at V came to 6 bases and at J to 0 bases, leaving 4 bases not matched to a gene. The germline V gene has CDR1 DFQATT and CDR2 SNEGSKA (reference sequence). CDR3 coding DNA: TGCAGTGCCACGGGACAGGGGGTCTCCTACGAGCAGTACTTC. Its protein product is CSATGQGVSYEQYF.

The chain has TRBV5-1 and TRBJ2-3; unclear D gene. CDR1 and CDR2 from the germline V gene are SGHRS and YFSETQ. The CDR3 covers 16 residues. V shed 0 bases and J shed 2 bases, with 13 bases lying between them. CDR3 sequence (DNA): TGCGCCAGCAGCTTGGTCTTTCGGGTCCCCACAGATACGCAGTATTTT. Translating gives CASSLVFRVPTDTQYF.

The CDR3 bases are TGTGCCATCAGGACCCTTGCTCGGCCCGGCTACACCTTC. Translated, it gives CAIRTLARPGYTF. This chain uses TRBV10-3 with TRBJ1-2; D ambiguous. The ends were cut back, 6 bases at V and 8 bases at J, with 16 bases in the middle. CDR3 size: 13 residues. In germline, CDR1 is ENHRY, CDR2 SYGVKD.

The chain combines TRBV10-1 with TRBJ1-5, with D hard to call. Germline assignment: CDR1 WNHNN and CDR2 SYGVQD (reference sequence). Trimming removed 0 bases at V and 5 bases at J, with 8 bases between. The CDR3 sequence is 14 residues long. The CDR3: CASSESGRYQPQHF. Written as DNA, the CDR3 is TGCGCCAGCAGTGAGTCCGGCCGTTATCAGCCCCAGCATTTT.

The rearrangement joins TRBV27 to TRBJ2-7; tentatively, D is TRBD1 (6 bases). This CDR3 has 12 residues. V dropped 7 bases and J dropped 3 bases, with 10 bases sitting between them. The germline V gene encodes CDR1 MNHEY and CDR2 SMNVEV (reference sequence). The CDR3 sequence: CASTRGGYEQYF. The CDR3 DNA reads TGTGCCAGCACCCGAGGGGGCTACGAGCAGTACTTC.

A word on this clonotype: A read error may be the cause here, since a much bigger clone is one base away. The gene calls are TRBV6-2 or TRBV6-3 and TRBJ2-5, with D possibly TRBD2 on 6 matching bases. The J call may be incorrect, as the DNA end agrees better with TRBJ2-1. This CDR3 is 15 amino acids long. Germline V CDR1 and CDR2: MNHEY, SVGEGT. In DNA, the CDR3 is TGTGCCAGCAACCCCGGGACTTTGTACCAAGAGACCCAGTTCTTC. It translates to CASNPGTLYQETQFF.

V and J are TRBV20-1 and TRBJ2-5; TRBD2 matches at 14 bases. Germline V lookup: CDR1 DFQATT, CDR2 SNEGSKA (reference sequence). V trimming: 6 bases; J trimming: 4 bases; junction bases outside the gene matches: 4. This CDR3 is 14 amino acids long. The CDR3 DNA sequence: TGCAGTGCCGGGACTAGCGGGAGATCAGAGACCCAGTACTTC. Translating it yields CSAGTSGRSETQYF.

The chain combines TRBV7-2 with TRBJ2-5; TRBD2 matches at 9 bases. V gave up 1 base and J gave up 5 bases; unmatched junction bases: 8. Germline V gene data show CDR1 as SGHTA and CDR2 as FQGNSA. This CDR3 is 16 amino acids long. The DNA for the CDR3 is TGTACCAGCAGCTTAGTGGGAGCGGGGGGAGGGGAGACCCAGTACTTC. This translates into CTSSLVGAGGGETQYF.

The chain combines TRBV11-2 with TRBJ2-3; a weak D match, TRBD1 (5 bases). The CDR3 is 15 amino acids. Trimming cost V 5 bases and J 2 bases, with 14 bases left between them. In germline, CDR1 is SGHAT, CDR2 FQNNGV. CDR3 sequence (DNA): TGTGCCAGCAGCCCAAACAACAGGTACACAGATACGCAGTATTTT. Its protein product is CASSPNNRYTDTQYF.

CDR3 sequence (DNA): TGTGCCATCAGTGGGTCGGCTAGCGGGAGAGGTGAGCAGTACTTC. This sequence encodes CAISGSASGRGEQYF. This rearrangement joins TRBV10-3 to TRBJ2-5; 10 bases fit TRBD2. The V gene end was trimmed by 4 bases and the J gene end by 11 bases; junction bases not matched to a gene: 13. Germline V CDR1 and CDR2: ENHRY, SYGVKD. The length of the CDR3 is 15 residues.

This clonotype was recorded at least ten times. The chain combines TRBV12-3 or TRBV12-4 with TRBJ2-7; 8 nucleotides match TRBD1. V was pared by 8 bases and J by 6 bases, with 3 bases of the junction left unmatched. This CDR3 comprises 11 residues. The CDR3 spells CASGQGGEQYF. Written as DNA, the CDR3 is TGTGCCAGCGGACAGGGCGGCGAGCAGTACTTC.

This clonotype was recorded a few times. This chain's CDR3 is CASSLFPPGGSNTGELFF. CDR3 DNA: TGTGCCAGCAGCTTATTCCCGCCAGGGGGCTCGAACACCGGGGAGCTGTTTTTT. The chain recombines TRBV7-2 with TRBJ2-2; 8 bases fit TRBD1. J gave up 0 bases and V 2 bases, and 8 bases lay outside the gene matches. The CDR3 contains 18 residues. Germline values: CDR1 SGHTA, CDR2 FQGNSA.

V and J are TRBV2 and TRBJ2-7; 7 bases line up with TRBD2. The CDR3 sequence is 15 residues long. Germline assignment: CDR1 SNHLY and CDR2 FYNNEI. The ends lost 6 bases at V and 5 bases at J; junction bases unmatched: 13. DNA for the CDR3: TGTGCCAGCAGGGATAAGACTAGCCCCGGCGACGAGCAGTACTTC. Its protein is CASRDKTSPGDEQYF.

This sequence joins TRBV28 and TRBJ2-7; 9 positions match TRBD1. Trimming took 5 bases from V and 3 from J; bases not matched to a gene: 17. The CDR3 runs 18 residues. Per the germline V gene, CDR1 is MDHEN and CDR2 is SYDVKM. The CDR3 sequence: CASSDLIQDRGLHYEQYF. The DNA for the CDR3 is TGTGCCAGCAGTGACTTAATCCAGGACAGGGGCCTACACTACGAGCAGTACTTC. The full variable domain, rest sourced from reference TRBV28 and TRBJ2-7, is DVKVTQSSRYLVKRTGEKVFLECVQDMDHENMFWYRQDPGLGLRLIYFSYDVKMKEKGDIPEGYSVSREKKERFSLILESASTNQTSMYLCASSDLIQDRGLHYEQYFGPGTRLTVT.

This rearrangement joins TRBV5-6 to TRBJ1-1; D might be TRBD1 (5 bases). Trimming shortened V by 6 bases and J by 4 bases, and 19 bases separated the two germline ends. This CDR3 contains 15 residues. Per the germline V gene, CDR1 is SGHDT and CDR2 is YYEEEE. The chain's CDR3 is CASTGGGGTFTEAFF. The CDR3 DNA follows: TGTGCCAGCACCGGTGGGGGAGGAACTTTCACTGAAGCTTTCTTT.

The chain is built from TRBV14 and TRBJ1-1, with D possibly TRBD1 on 5 matching bases. Germline V gene data show CDR1 as SGHDN and CDR2 as FVKESK. The CDR3 length is 14 residues. Trimming pared 6 bases from V and 5 bases from J, leaving 16 bases between. The CDR3 nucleotides are TGTGCCAGCAGAAGGGGAGGCGGGGTAACTGAAGCTTTCTTT. As protein: CASRRGGGVTEAFF. The variable domain in full, completed from reference TRBV14 and TRBJ1-1, reads EAGVTQFPSHSVIEKGQTVTLRCDPISGHDNLYWYRRVMGKEIKFLLHFVKESKQDESGMPNNRFLAERTGGTYSTLKVQPAELEDSGVYFCASRRGGGVTEAFFGQGTRLTVV.

At least ten counts were recorded for this clonotype. The chain is built from TRBV29-1 and TRBJ2-2, with a tentative D call TRBD2 (6 bases). The germline gives CDR1 SQVTM, CDR2 ANQGSEA. The length of the CDR3 is 16 residues. Trimming shortened V by 7 bases and J by 2 bases, and 20 bases separated the two germline ends. The CDR3 bases are TGCAGCGCCAAGGGAGGAGCTAACAAAAACACCGGGGAGCTGTTTTTT. This gives the protein CSAKGGANKNTGELFF.

This clonotype was counted a few times. The chain carries TRBV7-9 and TRBJ2-1; the match to TRBD1 covers 9 bases. The CDR3 extends over 14 amino acids. V lost 5 bases, J lost 5 bases, and 4 bases stayed unmatched. Germline loops: CDR1 SEHNR, CDR2 FQNEAQ (reference sequence). In nucleotides, the CDR3 is TGTGCCAGCAGCCGGACAGGGGTCGACAATGAGCAGTTCTTC. This sequence encodes CASSRTGVDNEQFF. The variable domain in full, with the rest retrieved from reference TRBV7-9 and TRBJ2-1, is DTGVSQNPRHKITKRGQNVTFRCDPISEHNRLYWYRQTLGQGPEFLTYFQNEAQLEKSRLLSDRFSAERPKGSFSTLEIQRTEQGDSAMYLCASSRTGVDNEQFFGPGTRLTVL.

Many counts were recorded for this clonotype. The chain uses TRBV7-9 and TRBJ2-5; D gene ambiguous. Trimming left V 8 bases short and J 2 bases short, with 9 bases between. CDR3 length: 12 amino acids. Germline lookup yields CDR1 SEHNR and CDR2 FQNEAQ (reference sequence). The CDR3 spells CASLGSQETQYF. CDR3 in DNA: TGTGCCAGCTTGGGATCGCAAGAGACCCAGTACTTC.

This rearrangement joins TRBV20-1 to TRBJ1-2; D is unclear. With 3 bases removed from V and 1 base from J, the gap between germline ends came to 9 bases. This CDR3 has 13 residues. Germline V lookup: CDR1 DFQATT, CDR2 SNEGSKA (reference sequence). In nucleotides, the CDR3 is TGCAGTGCTAGGGTTCAGATTAACTATGGCTACACCTTC. Its protein product is CSARVQINYGYTF.

CDR3 residues: CASIGQGANTGELFF. The CDR3 DNA follows: TGTGCCAGCATTGGGCAGGGGGCGAACACCGGGGAGCTGTTTTTT. V usage is TRBV6-6 and J usage is TRBJ2-2, with 7 positions matching TRBD1. V lost 7 bases to trimming and J lost 0 bases; unmatched junction nucleotides: 5. Germline CDR1 and CDR2: MNHNY and SVGAGI (reference sequence). The CDR3 covers 15 residues.

The chain carries TRBV20-1 and TRBJ2-5; no definite D call. The CDR3 runs to 13 residues. Per the germline V gene, CDR1 is DFQATT and CDR2 is SNEGSKA (reference sequence). V was pared by 0 bases and J by 5 bases, with 10 bases between. CDR3 sequence (DNA): TGCAGTGCTAGAGATGAGATGGGCGAGACCCAGTACTTC. Translating it yields CSARDEMGETQYF.

At least ten counts were recorded for this clonotype. The rearrangement uses TRBV6-6 and TRBJ2-2, with D unclear. V was shortened by 2 bases and J by 7 bases, with 2 bases between the two germline ends. The germline CDR1 and CDR2 sequences are MNHNY and SVGAGI (reference sequence). The CDR3 sequence is 11 residues long. The CDR3 region has the DNA TGTGCCAGCAGTTACGGCGGGGAGCTGTTTTTT. It specifies CASSYGGELFF.

V usage is TRBV9 and J usage is TRBJ1-2; D possibly corresponds to TRBD1 (6 bases). Deletions cut 3 bases from V and 5 bases from J, with 14 bases between. Per germline, CDR1 SGDLS and CDR2 YYNGEE. The CDR3 length is 14 residues. The CDR3 is CASSGRQGLYGYTF. In nucleotides, the CDR3 is TGTGCCAGCAGCGGTCGCCAGGGGCTTTATGGCTACACCTTC.

The chain couples TRBV12-5 to TRBJ1-5, with D uncertain. V was shortened by 3 bases and J by 9 bases, with 9 bases between the two germline ends. CDR3 length: 12 amino acids. Germline lookup yields CDR1 LGHNT and CDR2 FRNRAP. CDR3 protein: CASGFSEGPQHF. The CDR3 DNA follows: TGTGCTAGTGGTTTCTCCGAGGGGCCCCAGCATTTT.

The chain links TRBV2 to TRBJ2-3; 14 bases line up with TRBD2. The CDR3 is made up of 18 amino acids. Germline CDR1 and CDR2: SNHLY and FYNNEI. After removal of 11 bases from V and 0 bases from J, the junction contained 13 bases not matched to a gene. In DNA, the CDR3 is TGTGCCGGCCGATTGGGACTAGCGGGAGCTACTAGCACAGATACGCAGTATTTT. As protein: CAGRLGLAGATSTDTQYF.

This clonotype was counted many times. The genes are TRBV28 and TRBJ2-7; D may match TRBD1 or TRBD2 (6 bases each). The CDR3 is made up of 16 amino acids. Germline V CDR1 and CDR2: MDHEN, SYDVKM. V was trimmed by 4 bases and J by 2 bases, leaving 18 bases between them. CDR3 in DNA: TGTGCCAGCAGTTCCGCCGGCGGGACACGACCCTACGAGCAGTACTTC. Translation: CASSSAGGTRPYEQYF.